A single sample gave rise to the 11 T cell receptor beta chains below, sequenced in a study of OX40 agonist ivuxolimab in advanced cancers. The library was prepared using the immunoSEQ multiplex PCR assay. Not all clones reach the TCRdb copy of this immuneACCESS table, which keeps in-frame sequences only. Checked studies attribute under half of the gap to unresolved V genes and leave the rest unexplained. The sample yields 60,000 to 90,000 clones; just over 85% were counted once. The ten largest clonotypes hold about 0.78% of the sample. This specimen consisted of CD4+ or CD8+ T cells sorted from blood, obtained in a trial of the OX40 agonist ivuxolimab. The receptors stem from an adult with an advanced solid tumor such as melanoma, head and neck, liver or kidney cancer.

The chain uses TRBV7-2 and TRBJ1-1; the D is unclear. This CDR3 contains 14 residues. V was pared by 0 bases and J by 0 bases, with 5 bases between. Germline V CDR1 and CDR2: SGHTA, FQGNSA. CDR3 sequence (DNA): TGTGCCAGCAGCTTAGCCGGCCTGAACACTGAAGCTTTCTTT. Its translation is CASSLAGLNTEAFF.

This chain uses TRBV5-4 with TRBJ2-5; D is uncertain. The ends were cut back, 4 bases at V and 3 bases at J, with 16 bases in the middle. The CDR3 is 15 residues long. CDR1 and CDR2 from the germline V gene are SGHNT and YYREEE (reference sequence). DNA of the CDR3: TGTGCCAGCAGCACCTGGACCCGAAATAAAGAGACCCAGTACTTC. Its translation: CASSTWTRNKETQYF.

V is TRBV7-2 and J is TRBJ2-2; 8 bases agree with TRBD1. The J segment lost 6 bases and the V segment lost 7 bases, leaving 10 bases of the junction unmatched. The germline gives CDR1 SGHTA, CDR2 FQGNSA. This CDR3 has 15 amino acids. CDR3 nucleotide sequence: TGTGCCAGCACCGAGGACAGGGCTGTTCCCGGGGAGCTGTTTTTT. Its protein product is CASTEDRAVPGELFF.

The CDR3 coding sequence is TGTGCCACCCTAAATGACGCGGGGGGCACTGAAGCTTTCTTT. Translated: CATLNDAGGTEAFF. The rearrangement uses TRBV10-3 and TRBJ1-1, with D perhaps matching TRBD1 (5 bases). Germline V gene sequence: CDR1 ENHRY, CDR2 SYGVKD. V dropped 10 bases and J dropped 4 bases, with 19 bases sitting between them. This CDR3 is built from 14 residues.

The chain links TRBV7-2 to TRBJ1-2; possibly TRBD1 for D (5 bases). There are 14 residues in the CDR3. In germline, CDR1 is SGHTA, CDR2 FQGNSA. Trimming left V 5 bases short and J 5 bases short, with 15 bases between. Here the CDR3 reads CASSPQTATYGYTF. In DNA, the CDR3 is TGTGCCAGCAGCCCCCAGACAGCTACTTATGGCTACACCTTC.

This sequence joins TRBV5-6 and TRBJ2-6, with 8 bases identical to TRBD1. V lost 1 base, J lost 4 bases, and 10 bases stayed unmatched. The CDR3 covers 18 residues. Germline lookup yields CDR1 SGHDT and CDR2 YYEEEE. In DNA, the CDR3 is TGTGCCAGCAGCTTGCGCCGCCTACAGGGGGTCGGGGCCAACGTCCTGACTTTC. This codes for CASSLRRLQGVGANVLTF.

The chain carries TRBV19 and TRBJ1-1, with 7 bases fitting TRBD1. V shed 3 bases and J 0 bases; nucleotides not matched to a gene: 10. Germline V lookup: CDR1 LNHDA, CDR2 SQIVND (reference sequence). The CDR3 runs to 17 residues. Here the CDR3 DNA reads TGTGCCAGTAGTATTGGGGGGCAGGGGGTTCTGAACACTGAAGCTTTCTTT. Translation gives CASSIGGQGVLNTEAFF.

CDR3: CASSSSPSKETQYF. For the CDR3, the DNA is TGTGCCAGCAGTTCCAGTCCTTCTAAAGAGACCCAGTACTTC. The chain recombines TRBV28 with TRBJ2-5; D is ambiguous. The CDR3 has 14 residues. Deletions cut 4 bases from V and 3 bases from J, with 12 bases between. In germline, CDR1 is MDHEN, CDR2 SYDVKM. Variable domain in full (rest from reference TRBV28 and TRBJ2-5): DVKVTQSSRYLVKRTGEKVFLECVQDMDHENMFWYRQDPGLGLRLIYFSYDVKMKEKGDIPEGYSVSREKKERFSLILESASTNQTSMYLCASSSSPSKETQYFGPGTRLLVL.

V is TRBV7-9 and J is TRBJ2-1; D is perhaps TRBD1 (6 bases). The V and J ends lost 5 bases and 6 bases respectively, with 14 bases between them. The germline V gene has CDR1 SEHNR and CDR2 FQNEAQ (reference sequence). This CDR3 comprises 14 residues. CDR3 coding DNA: TGTGCCAGCAGCGCACACAGGGTGGGCAATGAGCAGTTCTTC. The encoded protein is CASSAHRVGNEQFF.

This chain uses TRBV7-2 with TRBJ1-5; perhaps TRBD1 as D (6 bases). Looked up from germline, CDR1 is SGHTA and CDR2 is FQGNSA. The germline V and J ends were trimmed by 5 bases and 3 bases, with 17 bases remaining between them. The CDR3 contains 16 residues. In DNA, the CDR3 is TGTGCCAGCAGCACACTCGGGACACATTCCAATCAGCCCCAGCATTTT. Translation: CASSTLGTHSNQPQHF.

The chain is built from TRBV27 and TRBJ1-6, with 8 positions matching TRBD1. Germline assignment: CDR1 MNHEY and CDR2 SMNVEV (reference sequence). The CDR3 has 17 residues. The junction had 7 bases not matched to a gene; V was cut back by 1 base and J by 5 bases. CDR3 region: CASSLLLATGDNSPLHF. The CDR3 region has the DNA TGTGCCAGCAGTTTATTGCTTGCGACAGGGGATAATTCACCCCTCCACTTT.